The rows below give T cell receptor beta chains drawn from one sample of a study of identical twins. TCRdb re-called the 5' RACE reads with MiXCR, one entry per CDR3 protein. Seen here are around 530,000 distinct CDR3 sequences, about 15% observed once, and the top ten hold 0.44%. The sample was also reused in another study, on yellow fever vaccine responses in identical twins.

Sequencing input: CD4+ T cells sorted from blood. The receptor set was obtained from a woman aged 18-29 years in good health. Both conserved end residues are part of each CDR3. D genes are given only for firm matches. A row's size may be missing; if present it is once, few, many or a size class.

d_gene	j_gene	len	abundance	v_gene	CDR3nt	CDR3aa
TRBD1	TRBJ1-1	16	-	TRBV3-1	TGTGCCAGCAGCCCTTGGGACAGCCAAGTTCACACTGAAGCTTTCTTT	CASSPWDSQVHTEAFF
-	TRBJ1-3	14	-	TRBV2	TGTGCCAGCAGTGAAGAGGTCTCTGGAAACACCATATATTTT	CASSEEVSGNTIYF
-	TRBJ2-1	13	few	TRBV2	TGTGCCAGCAGTGAGTATCCCTACAATGAGCAGTTCTTC	CASSEYPYNEQFF
-	TRBJ1-5	15	-	TRBV6-1	TGTGCCAGCAGCCCGAGGGGGGCTGACAATCAGCCCCAGCATTTT	CASSPRGADNQPQHF
TRBD1	TRBJ1-1	13	few	TRBV5-5	TGTGCCAGCAGCTACGGGGGACAGGGCGAAGCTTTCTTT	CASSYGGQGEAFF
-	TRBJ2-2	18	few	TRBV3-1	TGTGCCAGCAGCCAAGAACCTCCCGGTGTTCGCAACACCGGGGAGCTGTTTTTT	CASSQEPPGVRNTGELFF
TRBD1	TRBJ2-5	13	few	TRBV29-1	TGCAGCGAATGGGACAGGGAACAAGAGACCCAGTACTTC	CSEWDREQETQYF
-	TRBJ1-3	15	few	TRBV5-1	TGCGCCAGCAGCCAGACCCCAGGGTCTGGAAACACCATATATTTT	CASSQTPGSGNTIYF
TRBD1	TRBJ2-7	13	few	TRBV25-1	TGTGCCAGCCGGACAGGGGAGAGGTACGAGCAGTACTTC	CASRTGERYEQYF
-	TRBJ2-7	15	few	TRBV28	TGTGCCAGCAGTTCTGTTCAGGGGAACGGGGCCGAGCAGTACTTC	CASSSVQGNGAEQYF
-	TRBJ1-3	15	-	TRBV5-1	TGCGCCAGCAGCTTGTCAGGGGTGGAAGGAAACACCATATATTTT	CASSLSGVEGNTIYF
TRBD1	TRBJ1-6	16	many	TRBV7-8	TGTGCCAGCAGCCAAGGGACAGGGTCCTATAATTCACCCCTCCACTTT	CASSQGTGSYNSPLHF
-	TRBJ2-1	13	-	TRBV25-1	TGTGCCAGCAGTGAGTTGACTAGTCGTGAGCAGTTCTTC	CASSELTSREQFF
TRBD1	TRBJ1-2	14	-	TRBV29-1	TGCAGCGCTGGGGGACAGGGGGTCATTCAGGGCTACACCTTC	CSAGGQGVIQGYTF
TRBD1	TRBJ2-2	15	few	TRBV11-2	TGTGCCAGCAGCCCGCGGACAGGGTGGGCCGGGGAGCTGTTTTTT	CASSPRTGWAGELFF
-	TRBJ1-2	13	-	TRBV6-1	TGTGCCAGCAGTGAAATTGGACGCTATGGCTACACCTTC	CASSEIGRYGYTF
-	TRBJ2-2	16	many	TRBV4-1	TGCGCCAGCAGCCCGATTCCAAAGGGGTCTGGCGGGGAGCTGTTTTTT	CASSPIPKGSGGELFF
-	TRBJ2-3	15	few	TRBV15	TGTGCCACCAGCAGAGATCTTCGGAGCACAGATACGCAGTATTTT	CATSRDLRSTDTQYF
-	TRBJ2-7	12	-	TRBV3-1	TGTGCCAGCAAAACACAGGGTTACGAGCAGTACTTC	CASKTQGYEQYF
TRBD2	TRBJ2-1	22	-	TRBV5-4	TGTGCCAGCAGCTTGCCCAACCTAGCGGGAGGCCCTACTACAGCTACCTACAATGAGCAGTTCTTC	CASSLPNLAGGPTTATYNEQFF
-	TRBJ2-2	15	-	TRBV21-1	TGTGCCAGCAGCACCCTCGGGACAGGGGCCGGGGAGCTGTTTTTT	CASSTLGTGAGELFF
-	TRBJ2-3	12	-	TRBV20-1	TGCGGGGGCCGGGACAACACAGATACGCAGTATTTT	CGGRDNTDTQYF
TRBD2	TRBJ2-1	17	-	TRBV7-9	TGTGCCACCCAGAGGGCCCAGCGGGGGATTACCTACAATGAGCAGTTCTTC	CATQRAQRGITYNEQFF
-	TRBJ1-1	14	few	TRBV7-6	TGTGCCAGCAGCTTAGAAAGGGTGGGCACTGAAGCTTTCTTT	CASSLERVGTEAFF
-	TRBJ1-1	17	-	TRBV6-5	TGTGCCAGCAGTTACTCGAGCCGACAGTCGGTGAACACTGAAGCTTTCTTT	CASSYSSRQSVNTEAFF
-	TRBJ1-1	17	few	TRBV3-1	TGTGCCAGCAGCCATAATGTCAGGGGTAAGTTGGGCACTGAAGCTTTCTTT	CASSHNVRGKLGTEAFF
TRBD1	TRBJ2-3	14	many	TRBV29-1	TGCAGCGTTGGCGAGGGGGCGAACACAGATACGCAGTATTTT	CSVGEGANTDTQYF
-	TRBJ2-5	12	many	TRBV29-1	TGCAGCGCAGCCTGGGGAGAAGAGACCCAGTACTTC	CSAAWGEETQYF
-	TRBJ2-5	14	few	TRBV5-1	TGCGCCAGCTCTGGGCGTCACCTTCAAGAGACCCAGTACTTC	CASSGRHLQETQYF
TRBD2	TRBJ2-1	14	few	TRBV20-1	TGCAGTGCTAGACGACTAGCGGGGAAGAATGAGCAGTTCTTC	CSARRLAGKNEQFF
TRBD2	TRBJ2-3	14	few	TRBV7-2	TGTGCCAGCAGCTTATATACTAGCGCAGATACGCAGTATTTT	CASSLYTSADTQYF
-	TRBJ1-6	15	-	TRBV9	TGTGCCAGCAGCGTATCCAGGGAGAGTAATTCACCCCTCCACTTT	CASSVSRESNSPLHF
-	TRBJ2-5	14	many	TRBV18	TGTGCCAGCTCAGATGACAGGAGTGGAGAGACCCAGTACTTC	CASSDDRSGETQYF
TRBD2	TRBJ2-2	17	-	TRBV5-1	TGCGCCAGCAGCTTGAGCGGGGGGAATCCGAACACCGGGGAGCTGTTTTTT	CASSLSGGNPNTGELFF